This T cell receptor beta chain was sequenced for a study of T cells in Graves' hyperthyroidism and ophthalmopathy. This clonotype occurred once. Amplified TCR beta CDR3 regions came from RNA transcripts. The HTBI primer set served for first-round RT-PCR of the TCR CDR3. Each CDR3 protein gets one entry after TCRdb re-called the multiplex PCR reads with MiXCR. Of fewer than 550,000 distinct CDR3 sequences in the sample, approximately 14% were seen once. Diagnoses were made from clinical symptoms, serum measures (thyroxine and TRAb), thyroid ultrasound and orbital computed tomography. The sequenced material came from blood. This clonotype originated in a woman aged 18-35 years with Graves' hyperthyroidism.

DNA of the CDR3: TGTGCCAGCTCACCAGCTTACATACAAGAGACCCAGTACTTC. Residues: CASSPAYIQETQYF. This chain joins TRBV18 and TRBJ2-5, with D hard to call. The germline V gene has CDR1 KGHSH and CDR2 LQKENI. The V end was cut by 2 bases, the J end by 2 bases, with 9 bases between. The CDR3 sequence is 14 residues long.